Sequencing of this TCR beta chain was carried out in a study of CD8+ T cells in alopecia areata. Extraction of RNA preceded its reverse transcription into cDNA, which served as the sequencing template. TCRdb's copy holds only in-frame clones and misses some; the assay was immunoSEQ multiplex PCR. Of about 150,000 clones listed, around 50% are singletons. There are 13 residues in the CDR3. From germline, CDR1 is SGDLS and CDR2 YYNGEE. Between the trimmed V and J ends, which lost 4 bases and 2 bases, there was a span of 10 bases. The sequence came from a human donor with alopecia areata. Sequenced here: CD8+ T cells sorted from blood, sampled at week 0. J is TRBJ2-7 and V is TRBV9; the D is unclear. For the CDR3, the DNA is TGTGCCAGCAGCCCCCCCGCGGCCTACGAGCAGTACTTC. This translates into CASSPPAAYEQYF. The whole variable domain, remainder taken from reference TRBV9 and TRBJ2-7, is DSGVTQTPKHLITATGQRVTLRCSPRSGDLSVYWYQQSLDQGLQFLIQYYNGEERAKGNILERFSAQQFPDLHSELNLSSLELGDSALYFCASSPPAAYEQYFGPGTRLTVT.